This paragraph covers one T cell receptor beta chain sequence. From germline, CDR1 is SGHRS and CDR2 YFSETQ. This CDR3 spans 12 amino acids. V dropped 2 bases and J dropped 5 bases, with 7 bases sitting between them. The assay was immunoSEQ multiplex PCR, and TCRdb's table has in-frame clones only and misses some. This table holds 28,000 or so clones, around 92% found once. This sample is drawn from a study of blood T cell repertoires in COVID-19. The specimen was peripheral blood. The rearrangement joins TRBV5-1 to TRBJ1-2; D ambiguous. The sequence came from a human donor in a cohort sampled during active COVID-19. CDR3 sequence (DNA): TGCGCCAGCAGCTTAGCCGGTTATGGCTACACCTTC. This codes for CASSLAGYGYTF.